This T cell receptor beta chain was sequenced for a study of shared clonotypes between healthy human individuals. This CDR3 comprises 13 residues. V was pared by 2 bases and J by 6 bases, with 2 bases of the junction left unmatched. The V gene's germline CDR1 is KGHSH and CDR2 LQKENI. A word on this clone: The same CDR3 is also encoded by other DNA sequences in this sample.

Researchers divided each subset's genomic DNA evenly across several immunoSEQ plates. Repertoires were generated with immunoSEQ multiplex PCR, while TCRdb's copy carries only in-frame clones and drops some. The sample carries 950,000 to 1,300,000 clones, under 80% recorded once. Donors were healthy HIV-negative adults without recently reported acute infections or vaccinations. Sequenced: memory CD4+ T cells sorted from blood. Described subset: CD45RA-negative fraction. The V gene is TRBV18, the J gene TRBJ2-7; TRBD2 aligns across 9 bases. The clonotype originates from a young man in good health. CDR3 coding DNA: TGTGCCAGCTCACCAAGCGGGGGGACCGAGCAGTACTTC. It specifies CASSPSGGTEQYF.